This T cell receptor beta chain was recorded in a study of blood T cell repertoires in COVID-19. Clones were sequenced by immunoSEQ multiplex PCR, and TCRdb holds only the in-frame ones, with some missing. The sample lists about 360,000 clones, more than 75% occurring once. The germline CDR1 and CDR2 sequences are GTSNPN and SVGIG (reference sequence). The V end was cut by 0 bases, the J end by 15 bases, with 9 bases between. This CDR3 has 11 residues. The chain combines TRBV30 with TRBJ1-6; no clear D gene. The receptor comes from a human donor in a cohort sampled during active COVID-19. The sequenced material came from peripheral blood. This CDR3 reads CAWSVFPRLHF. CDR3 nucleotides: TGTGCCTGGAGTGTGTTCCCTCGCCTCCACTTT.